This TCR beta chain was identified during a study of blood T cell repertoires in COVID-19 (dated by TCRdb to the early 2020s). About the full investigation: Collaborator samples came from the United States, Italy and Spain and covered acute and convalescent phases of COVID-19. The material from the prospective study consisted of cDNA or gDNA derived from T cells, B-cell-depleted T cells, or PBMCs. Subjects who had been exposed to COVID-19, were actively infected with it, or had recovered from it provided the deeply sampled blood TCRbeta repertoires that made up the dataset. The repertoires were released in a freely available public database meant as a resource for research on the immune response to SARS-CoV-2. The samples were drawn from two sources: the first 160 participants of the ongoing ImmuneRACE study, and over 950 subjects contributed by 6 global collaborators. Sample metadata almost always included a de-identified subject ID, COVID-19 status, age in years and sex. Where available, HLA class I and class II types were taken from metadata supplied by the sample provider and were not determined by assay-based typing.

The full study reports these points: How much clinical and demographic metadata was included differed by source and by participant, and the metadata was provided uncurated.

In the prospective study, participants were about 18 to 90 years old, resided in 20 to 30 geographic areas of the United States, and were enrolled through a virtual design. In the prospective study, participants were assigned to cohorts based on the clinical history participants reported in a screening survey and a study questionnaire. Recovered participants in ImmuneRACE Cohort 3 were defined by two consecutive negative NP/OP PCR tests, clearance by a healthcare professional, or resolution of symptoms. In the prospective study, whole blood, serum and a nasopharyngeal or oropharyngeal swab were collected from each participant by mobile phlebotomists. Participants in the prospective study had the option to provide additional blood draws and questionnaires over an approximately 2-month period. Before DNA extraction, blood samples from the prospective study were shipped at room temperature or frozen.

The CDR3 has 13 amino acids, counting the end cysteine and phenylalanine. Here the CDR3 DNA is all that survives: 39 bases in frame from base 1. For CDR1 and CDR2, the germline V gene (reference sequence) lists LGHDT and YNNKEL. Trimming removed 0 bases from V and 4 bases from J, leaving 5 bases between the germline ends. This clone was counted once. The antigen it binds to is not known. Base-call qualities are not available, and no considerably larger clone is one nucleotide away. TCRbeta CDR3 regions were amplified from genomic DNA by means of the immunoSEQ Assay, a bias-controlled multiplex PCR. The authors processed their data as follows. Within the assay, amplification of reference gene primers was used to estimate how many nucleated cells each sample contained. To quantify the absolute abundance of each unique TCRbeta CDR3 rearrangement, sequence reads were collapsed and filtered. For each sample, productive Simpson clonality was calculated by taking the square root of Simpson's diversity index across productive rearrangements. Imported from immuneACCESS, the table was reduced by TCRdb to in-frame sequences with V and J called. These copies leave out some clones; in studies compared against another copy, an unresolved V gene accounts for under half, and the cause of the remainder is not known. From that table come the V and J calls and clone size; the DNA was used to work out D and trimming. Across this sample there are approximately 300,000 clones, with under 90% seen only once. About 10% of the sample is taken by the ten largest.

The sequence was obtained from a young woman who had recovered from COVID-19. This receptor chain uses TRBV3-1 (or the pseudogene TRBV3-2) and TRBJ2-3, with no confident D gene call. Sequenced sample: PBMCs or T cells enriched from blood (not recorded which). The sequenced DNA is TGTGCCAGCAGCCAAGAGTCGGCAGATACGCAGTATTTT. It is translated as CASSQESADTQYF.